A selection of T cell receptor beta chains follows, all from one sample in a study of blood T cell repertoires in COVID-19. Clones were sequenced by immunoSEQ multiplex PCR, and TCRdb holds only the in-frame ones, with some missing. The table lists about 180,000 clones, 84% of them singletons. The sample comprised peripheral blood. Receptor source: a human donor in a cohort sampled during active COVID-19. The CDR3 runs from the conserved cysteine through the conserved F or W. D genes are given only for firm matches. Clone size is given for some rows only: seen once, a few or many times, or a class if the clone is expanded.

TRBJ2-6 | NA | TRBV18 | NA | TGTGCCAGCTCAACAGAGAGGGCTGGGGCCAACGTCCTGACTTTC | CASSTERAGANVLTF
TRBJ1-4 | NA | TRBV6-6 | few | TGTGCCAGCAGTTACTCGGGGGCTGATGAAAAACTGTTTTTT | CASSYSGADEKLFF
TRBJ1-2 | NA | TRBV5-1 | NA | TGCGCCAGCAGCCCTTCGGGGGGGGAAGGCAACTATGGCTACACCTTC | CASSPSGGEGNYGYTF
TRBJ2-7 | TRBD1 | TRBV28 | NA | TGTGCCAGCAGTGTAGGGGGACAGGCCTACGAGCAGTACTTC | CASSVGGQAYEQYF
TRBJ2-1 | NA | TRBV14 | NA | TGTGCCAGCAGCCAAGAATCCCTCCGCAATGAGCAGTTCTTC | CASSQESLRNEQFF
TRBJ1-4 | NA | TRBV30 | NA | TGTGCCGGGGAGGGGATCCTTGAAAAACTGTTTTTT | CAGEGILEKLFF
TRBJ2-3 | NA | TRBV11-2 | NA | TGTGCCAGCAGCTTAGTGGCTAGCTCTAGCACAGATACGCAGTATTTT | CASSLVASSSTDTQYF
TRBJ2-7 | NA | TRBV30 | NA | TGTGCCTGGAGTAGAGGGGGCTCCTACGAGCAGTACTTC | CAWSRGGSYEQYF
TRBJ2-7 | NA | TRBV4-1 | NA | TGCGCCAGCAGCCAAGGTCGGGGTTTCGAGCAGTACTTC | CASSQGRGFEQYF
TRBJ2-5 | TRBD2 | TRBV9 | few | TGTGCCAGCAGCGCCGGACTTGCGGGGGGTTTGGAGACCCAGTACTTC | CASSAGLAGGLETQYF
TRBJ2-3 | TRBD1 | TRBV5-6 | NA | TGTGCCAGCAGCTCTTCCGGGACAGACAGCACAGATACGCAGTATTTT | CASSSSGTDSTDTQYF
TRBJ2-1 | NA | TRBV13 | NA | TGTGCCAGCAGCTTTTCGCGGGGCTCCTACAATGAGCAGTTCTTC | CASSFSRGSYNEQFF
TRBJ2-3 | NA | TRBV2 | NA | TGTGCCAGCAATGTGGGCCCAGATACGCAGTATTTT | CASNVGPDTQYF
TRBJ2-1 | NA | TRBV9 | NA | TGTGCCAGCAGCGTAGGAGGGAGAGGGACAATGGTGCAGTTCTTC | CASSVGGRGTMVQFF
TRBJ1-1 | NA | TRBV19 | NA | TGTGCCAGTAGTGGGGCCCAAACGCGGACTGAAGCTTTCTTT | CASSGAQTRTEAFF
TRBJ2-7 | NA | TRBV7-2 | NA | TGTGCCAGCAGCACCAACGCGGCAGATACCTACGAGCAGTACTTC | CASSTNAADTYEQYF
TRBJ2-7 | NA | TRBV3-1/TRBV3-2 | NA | TGTGCCAGCAGCCAAGATATTAGCTCCTACGAGCAGTACTTC | CASSQDISSYEQYF